This T cell receptor beta chain came from a study of blood T cells in healthy people across ages. The CDR3 consists of 11 residues. CDR1 ENHRY and CDR2 SYGVKD come from the germline V gene. Regarding this clonotype: An end of the junction does not agree with germline; a read error may underlie this.

A second roughly 6 to 11 cycle PCR used barcoded and J-beta primers. TCRdb fed the 5' RACE reads into MiXCR, producing one record per CDR3 protein. The profile shows over 1,500,000 distinct CDR3 sequences, 39% of them singletons. The rearrangement links TRBV10-3 to TRBJ2-1, with 7 bases lining up with TRBD2. The clonotype comes from a human donor in good health. Sequencing was performed on blood. CDR3 sequence: CAIGGGNEQFF. The DNA of the CDR3 is TGCGCCATCGGCGGGGGTAATGAGCAGTTCTTC.